Described below is a single T cell receptor (beta chain) sequence and its context. Its antigen is not known. Sequencing was performed with immunoSEQ multiplex PCR; in TCRdb, only in-frame clones are kept and a portion is missing. The data contain around 67,000 clones, 65% to 85% of them seen just once; the ten biggest clones take up around 8%. Autoimmune disease history or systemic immunosuppression meant exclusion. This CDR3 contains 17 residues. CDR1 MNHNS and CDR2 SASEGT come from the germline V gene. The junction had 9 bases not matched to a gene; V was cut back by 3 bases and J by 3 bases. The data were taken from a study of OX40 agonist ivuxolimab in advanced cancers. As for the study in general: Earlier treatment with anti-PD-1, anti-PD-L1 or anti-CTLA-4 was permitted, and roughly 40% had received some. Study-wide points: Nonresponders, in some cases, also had low normalized T-cell clonal expansion. At 0.1 to 3.0 mg/kg, CD4+ and CD8+ blood T cells expanded clonally by week 6.

V and J are TRBV6-1 and TRBJ2-1, with TRBD2 identical over 9 bases. The TCR originated in an adult with an advanced solid tumor such as melanoma, head and neck, liver or kidney cancer. The specimen comprised CD4+ or CD8+ T cells sorted from blood, sampled in a trial of the OX40 agonist ivuxolimab. CDR3 coding DNA: TGTGCCAGCAGTGACGCAATTACTAGCGGGCACTACAATGAGCAGTTCTTC. The encoded protein is CASSDAITSGHYNEQFF.